This passage covers 32 T cell receptor beta chains from one sample sequenced in a study of CD8+ T cells in alopecia areata. Reverse transcription of extracted RNA yielded cDNA, which provided the sequencing template. Data came from immunoSEQ multiplex PCR; TCRdb stores just in-frame clones and leaves some out. The table records approximately 300,000 clones, about 62% of them present only once. Noted treatment: oral pan-JAK inhibitor, 5-10 mg twice daily. Material: CD4+ T cells sorted from blood, obtained at week 24, from a patient treated with tofacitinib. Receptors originate from a human donor with alopecia areata.

V gene TRBV4-1 combines with J gene TRBJ2-5; TRBD1 might be the D (5 bases). Germline lookup yields CDR1 MGHRA and CDR2 YSYEKL. V lost 0 bases, J lost 4 bases, and 12 bases lay in between. The CDR3 spans 15 residues. CDR3 sequence: CASSQDLRGRETQYF. The CDR3 bases are TGCGCCAGCAGCCAAGATCTAAGGGGCCGAGAGACCCAGTACTTC.

This clone was observed a few times. The sample carries other DNA sequences with the same CDR3. CDR3 coding DNA: TGTGCCAGCCGGGACAGGGGTTACGCTGAAGCTTTCTTT. The encoded protein is CASRDRGYAEAFF. V gene TRBV7-2 combines with J gene TRBJ1-1, with TRBD1 identical over 10 bases. Germline V gives CDR1 SGHTA, CDR2 FQGNSA. CDR3 length equals 13 residues. J lost 6 bases, V lost 8 bases, and 6 bases had no gene match.

This clone was found a few times. J is TRBJ2-5 and V is TRBV14, with no clear D. Germline V gene data show CDR1 as SGHDN and CDR2 as FVKESK. Trimming stripped 0 bases from V and 4 bases from J, with 15 bases between. This CDR3 contains 16 residues. CDR3 in DNA: TGTGCCAGCAGCCAAGATCGGTTTTGGGGTGGAGAGACCCAGTACTTC. Protein sequence: CASSQDRFWGGETQYF.

This rearrangement joins TRBV11-2 to TRBJ2-1; the D is unclear. Between the trimmed V and J ends, which lost 0 bases and 9 bases, there was a span of 9 bases. CDR1 SGHAT and CDR2 FQNNGV come from the germline V gene. The CDR3 loop spans 13 amino acids. The CDR3 DNA reads as TGTGCCAGCAGCTTAGATCGGAACGGTGAGCAGTTCTTC. It yields the protein CASSLDRNGEQFF.

This sequence joins TRBV30 and TRBJ1-2; D perhaps matches TRBD1 (6 bases). The CDR3 length is 14 residues. Deletions cut 3 bases from V and 4 bases from J, with 15 bases between. Germline V lookup: CDR1 GTSNPN, CDR2 SVGIG (reference sequence). The CDR3 DNA reads as TGTGCCTGGAGCCGACAGGCACTCCTCTATGGCTACACCTTC. Protein product: CAWSRQALLYGYTF.

Only one count was recorded for this clone. This chain uses TRBV27 with TRBJ1-1; D not certain. The CDR3 covers 14 residues. The germline V and J ends were trimmed by 3 bases and 1 base, with 9 bases remaining between them. Germline loops: CDR1 MNHEY, CDR2 SMNVEV (reference sequence). The CDR3 DNA reads TGTGCCAGCAGTTTGCAAGTCGGGAACACTGAAGCTTTCTTT. Its translation: CASSLQVGNTEAFF.

This clone was counted a few times. The chain recombines TRBV29-1 with TRBJ1-3; D is unresolved. The CDR3 has 13 amino acids. Germline assignment: CDR1 SQVTM and CDR2 ANQGSEA. With 6 bases removed from V and 1 base from J, the gap between germline ends came to 10 bases. The CDR3 loop reads CSVKPSSGNTIYF. The CDR3, as DNA: TGCAGCGTCAAACCGTCATCTGGAAACACCATATATTTT.

This rearrangement joins TRBV30 to TRBJ1-1; 7 nucleotides line up with TRBD1. In germline, CDR1 is GTSNPN, CDR2 SVGIG (reference sequence). The CDR3 totals 12 residues. J was trimmed by 5 bases and V by 4 bases; bases with no gene match: 4. CDR3 DNA sequence: TGTGCCTGGACAGGGGGAGGGACTGAAGCTTTCTTT. As protein: CAWTGGGTEAFF. The complete variable domain, with remaining parts taken from reference TRBV30 and TRBJ1-1, reads SQTIHQWPATLVQPVGSPLSLECTVEGTSNPNLYWYRQAAGRGLQLLFYSVGIGQISSEVPQNLSASRPQDRQFILSSKKLLLSDSGFYLCAWTGGGTEAFFGQGTRLTVV.

This clone was seen a few times. This chain connects TRBV7-2 to TRBJ1-3; D ambiguous. The CDR3 runs 15 residues. Deletions cut 5 bases from V and 0 bases from J, with 11 bases between. CDR1 SGHTA and CDR2 FQGNSA come from the germline V gene. The CDR3 sequence: CASSQDGSSGNTIYF. The CDR3 region has the DNA TGTGCCAGCAGCCAGGACGGAAGCTCTGGAAACACCATATATTTT.

This clone has only a few counts. The chain carries TRBV30 and TRBJ2-1; TRBD2 agrees at 8 bases. The CDR3 contains 16 residues. Trimming took 3 bases from V and 4 from J; bases not matched to a gene: 11. CDR1 and CDR2 (germline): GTSNPN, SVGIG (reference sequence). CDR3 region: CAWSPDFAGGYNEQFF. The CDR3 coding sequence is TGTGCCTGGAGCCCCGACTTCGCGGGGGGATACAATGAGCAGTTCTTC.

The chain carries TRBV27 and TRBJ1-1; D unclear. The CDR3 is made up of 16 amino acids. Trimming took 2 bases from V and 11 from J, leaving 24 bases between them. Germline CDR1 and CDR2: MNHEY and SMNVEV (reference sequence). The CDR3 bases are TGTGCCAGCAGTTTAGGGTTTAGGAATAGGGATTTATTGGCTTTCTTT. It yields the protein CASSLGFRNRDLLAFF.

The rearrangement uses TRBV4-1 and TRBJ2-7; D remains unclear. Germline lookup yields CDR1 MGHRA and CDR2 YSYEKL. The V end lost 5 bases, the J end lost 7 bases, and 21 bases lay between the germline ends. The CDR3 contains 15 residues. The CDR3 nucleotides read TGCGCCAGCAGCTCGTGGACGGGTATCGGCAGGGAGCAGTACTTC. It encodes CASSSWTGIGREQYF.

This clone has only a few counts. The chain is built from TRBV10-3 and TRBJ1-4, with 9 positions matching TRBD1. Germline CDR1 and CDR2: ENHRY and SYGVKD. V lost 3 bases, J lost 8 bases, and 7 bases stayed unmatched. This CDR3 spans 15 amino acids. CDR3 protein: CAISDIQGASEKLFF. CDR3 coding DNA: TGTGCCATCAGTGATATACAGGGGGCGTCAGAAAAACTGTTTTTT.

The genes are TRBV1 and TRBJ2-1; the table names TRBD2, a call not compared with the DNA. TRBV1 is tagged as a pseudogene. The CDR3 has 16 amino acids. In nucleotides, the CDR3 is TGCACCAGCAGCCAAGGGGGAGGGGCGGCCTACAATGAGCAGTTCTTC. Translated, it gives CTSSQGGGAAYNEQFF.

The chain has TRBV11-1 and TRBJ1-1, with D possibly matching TRBD1 (6 bases). V dropped 5 bases and J dropped 3 bases, with 10 bases sitting between them. The CDR3 is 13 residues long. Germline CDR1 is SGHAT and CDR2 is FQDESV (reference sequence). The CDR3 DNA sequence: TGTGCCAGCAGCGGACAGTTGCACACTGAAGCTTTCTTT. This gives the protein CASSGQLHTEAFF. Full variable domain (rest looked up from reference TRBV11-1 and TRBJ1-1): EAEVAQSPRYKITEKSQAVAFWCDPISGHATLYWYRQILGQGPELLVQFQDESVVDDSQLPKDRFSAERLKGVDSTLKIQPAELGDSAMYLCASSGQLHTEAFFGQGTRLTVV.

This clone showed up many times. CDR3 amino acids: CASRRDRGSGNTIYF. DNA of the CDR3: TGTGCCAGCAGACGGGACAGGGGCTCTGGAAACACCATATATTTT. V is TRBV7-9 and J is TRBJ1-3, with 10 bases that match TRBD1. Trimming cost V 6 bases and J 0 bases; bases outside gene matches: 2. From germline, CDR1 is SEHNR and CDR2 FQNEAQ (reference sequence). CDR3 length: 15 residues.

The chain is built from TRBV4-1 and TRBJ2-1, with D perhaps TRBD1 (6 bases). This CDR3 has 15 residues. Germline values: CDR1 MGHRA, CDR2 YSYEKL. V lost 5 bases and J lost 4, with 15 bases in between. CDR3 coding DNA: TGCGCCAGCAGCGTAGAGGGGGTTAGTTACAATGAGCAGTTCTTC. Translation gives CASSVEGVSYNEQFF.

This clone was seen more than once but under ten times. The V gene is TRBV10-3, the J gene TRBJ1-2, with 7 bases identical to TRBD1. The CDR3 has 13 residues. Germline values: CDR1 ENHRY, CDR2 SYGVKD. V shed 5 bases and J 7 bases; nucleotides not matched to a gene: 7. In nucleotides, the CDR3 is TGTGCCATCAGTCCGGACAGGAAGAGTGGCTACACCTTC. Amino acids: CAISPDRKSGYTF.

V is TRBV2 and J is TRBJ1-6; D is undetermined. V gave up 2 bases and J gave up 11 bases, with 10 bases separating them. The CDR3 runs to 13 residues. Germline V gene data show CDR1 as SNHLY and CDR2 as FYNNEI. CDR3 sequence reads: CASSESAAPPLHF. In DNA form, the CDR3 reads TGTGCCAGCAGTGAATCGGCCGCACCACCCCTCCACTTT.

This clone appeared a few times. V usage is TRBV7-9 and J usage is TRBJ1-3; D is perhaps TRBD1 (5 bases). CDR1 SEHNR and CDR2 FQNEAQ come from the germline V gene (reference sequence). V dropped 5 bases and J dropped 2 bases, with 13 bases sitting between them. CDR3 length: 15 amino acids. The DNA for the CDR3 is TGTGCCAGCAGCACAATGACAGTAACTGGAAACACCATATATTTT. Translating it yields CASSTMTVTGNTIYF.

This clone has a handful of counts. The junction and the germline gene differ at one end; a read error may be behind it. The chain has TRBV19 and TRBJ2-1; D possibly corresponds to TRBD2 (5 bases). Per the germline V gene, CDR1 is LNHDA and CDR2 is SQIVND (reference sequence). The CDR3 length is 11 residues. Here the CDR3 reads CASSMGAAAIF. The DNA for the CDR3 is TGTGCCAGTAGTATGGGAGCCGCGGCGATCTTC.

Only a few counts were recorded for this clone. The rearrangement uses TRBV5-6 and TRBJ2-7; 7 nucleotides agree with TRBD1. Germline CDR1 SGHDT, CDR2 YYEEEE. The V gene end was trimmed by 7 bases and the J gene end by 1 base; junction bases not matched to a gene: 5. This CDR3 region has 13 residues. The CDR3 nucleotides are TGTGCCAGCCTTAGACAGGGTTCCTACGAGCAGTACTTC. Amino acids: CASLRQGSYEQYF.

The chain links TRBV18 to TRBJ2-5, with 7 nucleotides matching TRBD1. Germline CDR1 reads KGHSH; CDR2 reads LQKENI. Trimming removed 1 base from V and 1 base from J; junction bases left unmatched: 6. This CDR3 spans 16 amino acids. In nucleotides, the CDR3 is TGTGCCAGCTCACCACAGGAGGCAGGGGGCCAAGAGACCCAGTACTTC. It encodes CASSPQEAGGQETQYF.

The genes are TRBV7-9 and TRBJ2-7; 7 bases line up with TRBD2. There are 15 residues in the CDR3. The germline CDR1 and CDR2 sequences are SEHNR and FQNEAQ (reference sequence). Unmatched junction bases numbered 10, after V lost 1 base and J lost 7 bases. CDR3 sequence reads: CASSLGGLGREEQYF. The CDR3 bases are TGTGCCAGCAGCTTAGGAGGCTTAGGGCGGGAGGAGCAGTACTTC.

V and J are TRBV7-9 and TRBJ2-3; the D gene is possibly TRBD1 (5 bases). The CDR3 is 17 amino acids. From germline, CDR1 is SEHNR and CDR2 FQNEAQ (reference sequence). Trimming removed 5 bases at V and 4 bases at J, with 22 bases between. The CDR3 sequence: CASSQRLMRAGSDTQYF. The CDR3, as DNA: TGTGCCAGCAGCCAGCGACTCATGCGAGCAGGGTCAGATACGCAGTATTTT.

This chain links TRBV28 with TRBJ2-1, with a possible D match to TRBD2 (6 bases). CDR3 size: 13 residues. Germline CDR1 and CDR2: MDHEN and SYDVKM. V was trimmed by 6 bases and J by 10 bases, leaving 16 bases between them. CDR3 nucleotide sequence: TGTGCCAGCAGGTATTCGGGACTCCCCGAGCAGTTCTTC. This sequence encodes CASRYSGLPEQFF.

This clone has a single count. The gene calls are TRBV7-2 and TRBJ1-1, with unresolved D. Trimming removed 5 bases from V and 0 bases from J, with 13 bases in between. The germline CDR1 and CDR2 sequences are SGHTA and FQGNSA. The CDR3 totals 15 residues. CDR3 residues: CASSRGTGMNTEAFF. CDR3 bases: TGTGCCAGCAGCCGCGGTACGGGAATGAACACTGAAGCTTTCTTT.

The rearrangement uses TRBV30 and TRBJ2-1; D unclear. Germline V gene data show CDR1 as GTSNPN and CDR2 as SVGIG (reference sequence). This CDR3 has 12 residues. Trimming cost V 4 bases and J 5 bases, with 9 bases left between them. CDR3 coding DNA: TGTGCCTGGAACGGCCGTGACAATGAGCAGTTCTTC. Protein sequence: CAWNGRDNEQFF.

The chain recombines TRBV4-1 with TRBJ2-2; D assignment may be TRBD1 or TRBD2 (5 bases each). Between the trimmed V and J ends, which lost 2 bases and 6 bases, there was a span of 19 bases. The CDR3 runs to 17 residues. CDR1 and CDR2 from the germline V gene are MGHRA and YSYEKL. The DNA for the CDR3 is TGCGCCAGCAGCCAACATCGGGGACGCCAGGTGGCCGGGGAGCTGTTTTTT. Amino acids: CASSQHRGRQVAGELFF.

This clone was found a few times. The V call is TRBV2, the J call TRBJ1-6, with D unclear. The CDR3 has 16 amino acids. Germline V gives CDR1 SNHLY, CDR2 FYNNEI. V lost 3 bases, J lost 8 bases, and 17 bases lay in between. CDR3: CASSEIREGGYSPLHF. CDR3 bases: TGTGCCAGCAGTGAGATCAGAGAGGGAGGGTATTCACCCCTCCACTTT.

The rearrangement uses TRBV5-6 and TRBJ1-4, with D uncertain. The germline gives CDR1 SGHDT, CDR2 YYEEEE. CDR3 length: 13 residues. V shed 0 bases and J shed 4 bases, with 4 bases lying between them. The CDR3 sequence is CASSLARNEKLFF. DNA of the CDR3: TGTGCCAGCAGCTTGGCCCGTAATGAAAAACTGTTTTTT.

This clone was seen a handful of times. This chain uses TRBV5-6 with TRBJ2-3; 7 positions match TRBD1. V lost 4 bases and J lost 2; bases outside the gene matches: 10. The CDR3 length is 16 residues. The V gene's germline CDR1 is SGHDT and CDR2 YYEEEE. The CDR3 DNA reads TGTGCCAGCAGCCCTGTGACAGGGACAAACACAGATACGCAGTATTTT. Amino acid sequence: CASSPVTGTNTDTQYF.